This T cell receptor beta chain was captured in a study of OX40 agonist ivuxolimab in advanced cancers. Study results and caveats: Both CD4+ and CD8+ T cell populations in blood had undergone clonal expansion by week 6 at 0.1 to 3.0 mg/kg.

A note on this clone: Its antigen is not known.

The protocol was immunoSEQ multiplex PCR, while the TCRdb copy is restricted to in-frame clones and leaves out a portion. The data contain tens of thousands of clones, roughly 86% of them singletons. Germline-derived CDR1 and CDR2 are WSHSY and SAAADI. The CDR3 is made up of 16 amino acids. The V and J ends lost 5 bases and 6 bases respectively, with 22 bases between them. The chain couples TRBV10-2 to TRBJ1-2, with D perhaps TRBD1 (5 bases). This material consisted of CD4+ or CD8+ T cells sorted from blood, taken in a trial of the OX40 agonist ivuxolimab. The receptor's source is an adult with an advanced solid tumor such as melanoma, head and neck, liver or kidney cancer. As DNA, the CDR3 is TGCGCCAGCAGTATGAACCTCGGGGACCCTTCGGATGGCTACACCTTC. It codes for CASSMNLGDPSDGYTF.